This record looks at one TCR beta chain sequence and its context. These data come from a study of blood T cell repertoires in COVID-19. Study at large: PBMCs, B-cell-depleted T cells, or T cells provided the cDNA or gDNA that made up the material.

In the original analysis: Scientists estimated how many nucleated cells there were by amplifying reference gene primers. The assay was immunoSEQ multiplex PCR, and TCRdb's table has in-frame clones only and misses some. The V and J calls and clone size are taken from that table; D and trimming were inferred from the DNA. This sample has about 250,000 clones, with approximately 90% found just once. Germline V gene data show CDR1 as SGHKS and CDR2 as YYEKEE (reference sequence). The CDR3 runs to 16 residues. With 0 bases removed from V and 4 bases from J, the gap between germline ends came to 15 bases.

This TCR derives from a woman younger than 45 with active or convalescent COVID-19. Sequenced input: peripheral blood. The chain uses TRBV5-5 and TRBJ2-3; D uncertain. DNA of the CDR3: TGTGCCAGCAGCTTGGGAACGGGTATGAGGCCAGATACGCAGTATTTT. As protein: CASSLGTGMRPDTQYF. The full variable domain, rest sourced from reference TRBV5-5 and TRBJ2-3, is DAGVTQSPTHLIKTRGQQVTLRCSPISGHKSVSWYQQVLGQGPQFIFQYYEKEERGRGNFPDRFSARQFPNYSSELNVNALLLGDSALYLCASSLGTGMRPDTQYFGPGTRLTVL.